The next 13 T cell receptor beta chains were all read from a single sample in a study of cytomegalovirus exposure and HLA in healthy donors. Sequenced by immunoSEQ multiplex PCR; TCRdb stores in-frame clones only, minus some. The repertoire has about 130,000 clones, about 80% of them found once; the top ten carry 25% to 30%. The sequencing input was PBMCs. The receptor source for this set is a man aged 25 to 40 in good health and CMV-seropositive.

The V call is TRBV9, the J call TRBJ1-2; 8 nucleotides align to TRBD1. There are 18 residues in the CDR3. Germline assignment: CDR1 SGDLS and CDR2 YYNGEE. The V gene end was trimmed by 3 bases and the J gene end by 0 bases; junction bases not matched to a gene: 13. The CDR3 region has the DNA TGTGCCAGCAGCGGGCTCCGGGACAGGAGAGAAACTAACTATGGCTACACCTTC. Translation gives CASSGLRDRRETNYGYTF. The full variable domain, its missing parts supplied by reference TRBV9 and TRBJ1-2, is DSGVTQTPKHLITATGQRVTLRCSPRSGDLSVYWYQQSLDQGLQFLIQYYNGEERAKGNILERFSAQQFPDLHSELNLSSLELGDSALYFCASSGLRDRRETNYGYTFGSGTRLTVV.

This clone was seen ten or more times. This chain connects TRBV6-5 to TRBJ1-5; no clear D. The CDR3 is 11 residues long. Germline CDR1 MNHEY, CDR2 SVGAGI. CDR3 residues: CAVGVDQPQHF. The CDR3 coding sequence is TGTGCTGTAGGAGTTGATCAGCCCCAGCATTTT.

This chain uses TRBV7-2 with TRBJ1-5, with a weak D call TRBD1 (6 bases). V shed 6 bases and J shed 3 bases, with 15 bases lying between them. This CDR3 has 15 amino acids. Germline V CDR1 and CDR2: SGHTA, FQGNSA. In DNA, the CDR3 is TGTGCCAGCAGTTGGCAGGGACATATCAATCAGCCCCAGCATTTT. Translating gives CASSWQGHINQPQHF.

The gene calls are TRBV2 and TRBJ1-2; 9 bases map to TRBD1. J gave up 1 base and V 6 bases, and 6 bases lay outside the gene matches. The germline V gene has CDR1 SNHLY and CDR2 FYNNEI. The CDR3 spans 15 residues. CDR3 protein: CASSLQGAINYGYTF. CDR3 bases: TGTGCCAGCAGCCTACAGGGGGCGATTAACTATGGCTACACCTTC.

This rearrangement joins TRBV7-2 to TRBJ2-7; TRBD2 aligns across 7 bases. The V and J ends lost 3 bases and 6 bases, in that order; junction bases with no gene match: 2. The CDR3 sequence is 12 residues long. Looked up from germline, CDR1 is SGHTA and CDR2 is FQGNSA. This chain's CDR3 is CASSLPGGEQYF. The CDR3, as DNA: TGTGCCAGCAGCTTGCCGGGGGGCGAGCAGTACTTC.

This chain uses TRBV19 with TRBJ2-3; 11 nucleotides match TRBD2. Germline-derived CDR1 and CDR2 are LNHDA and SQIVND (reference sequence). J was trimmed by 2 bases and V by 9 bases; bases with no gene match: 4. CDR3 length: 14 amino acids. The CDR3 nucleotides read TGTGCCAGCACGACTAGCGGGAACACAGATACGCAGTATTTT. Translated, it gives CASTTSGNTDTQYF.

This chain connects TRBV6-1 to TRBJ1-2; 7 positions match TRBD1. V was clipped by 3 bases and J by 4 bases; unmatched bases: 5. This CDR3 is built from 14 residues. Germline V lookup: CDR1 MNHNS, CDR2 SASEGT. CDR3: CASSEGQSLYGYTF. The CDR3 DNA follows: TGTGCCAGCAGTGAGGGACAGTCTCTCTATGGCTACACCTTC.

J is TRBJ2-1 and V is TRBV4-3; perhaps TRBD1 as D (5 bases). Trimming left V 4 bases short and J 3 bases short, with 10 bases between. The CDR3 is made up of 14 amino acids. Germline CDR1 is LGHNA and CDR2 is YSLEER. The CDR3 DNA sequence: TGCGCCAGCAGCCGGAACAGGTACTACAATGAGCAGTTCTTC. It codes for CASSRNRYYNEQFF.

The chain carries TRBV5-4 and TRBJ2-5; D might be TRBD1 (6 bases). V lost 4 bases, J lost 1 base, and 14 bases lay in between. CDR1 and CDR2 (germline): SGHNT, YYREEE (reference sequence). There are 15 residues in the CDR3. The CDR3 loop reads CASSPPDRFQETQYF. CDR3 DNA: TGTGCCAGCAGCCCCCCCGACAGGTTCCAAGAGACCCAGTACTTC.

The chain employs TRBV7-3 and TRBJ2-3, with TRBD2 matching over 7 bases. V shed 1 base, J shed 2 bases, and the junction held 3 bases outside the gene matches. This CDR3 is 15 amino acids long. Germline assignment: CDR1 SGHTA and CDR2 FQGTGA. The CDR3 loop is CASSLMSGATDTQYF. The CDR3 DNA reads TGTGCCAGCAGCTTAATGAGCGGGGCCACAGATACGCAGTATTTT.

This chain links TRBV5-1 with TRBJ1-1; 7 nucleotides line up with TRBD1. This CDR3 spans 14 amino acids. J was trimmed by 4 bases and V by 0 bases; bases with no gene match: 3. Germline V gene data show CDR1 as SGHRS and CDR2 as YFSETQ. CDR3 coding DNA: TGCGCCAGCAGCTTGGAACAGGGGACCACTGAAGCTTTCTTT. Its translation: CASSLEQGTTEAFF.

V is TRBV2 and J is TRBJ1-1, with 7 nucleotides matching TRBD1. Germline-derived CDR1 and CDR2 are SNHLY and FYNNEI. V lost 7 bases, J lost 0 bases, and 5 bases stayed unmatched. The CDR3 is 14 amino acids. The CDR3 is CASKGDRLNTEAFF. The CDR3 DNA reads TGTGCCAGCAAAGGGGACAGACTGAACACTGAAGCTTTCTTT.

The chain joins TRBV7-9 to TRBJ1-1; D is perhaps TRBD1 (6 bases). The CDR3 has 13 residues. V lost 8 bases and J lost 3, with 13 bases in between. Looked up from germline, CDR1 is SEHNR and CDR2 is FQNEAQ (reference sequence). The CDR3 bases are TGTGCCAGCGGACGACAGGAATACACTGAAGCTTTCTTT. Translated: CASGRQEYTEAFF.